Below are 25 T cell receptor beta chains sequenced from a single sample in a study of T cells in narcolepsy. Sequencing used immunoSEQ multiplex PCR; TCRdb keeps in-frame clones, though not all of them. This table has tens of thousands of clones, roughly 80% appearing once. The sequencing sample was made of CD45RA- memory CD4+ T cells from PBMCs. These receptors were taken from a human donor with narcolepsy.

V and J are TRBV4-1 and TRBJ1-1; no reliable D call. The CDR3 contains 17 residues. Trimming stripped 0 bases from V and 2 bases from J, with 16 bases between. CDR1 is MGHRA and CDR2 is YSYEKL in the germline V gene. The CDR3 sequence is CASSQDNREVGNTEAFF. The DNA for the CDR3 is TGCGCCAGCAGCCAAGATAATCGGGAGGTGGGTAACACTGAAGCTTTCTTT.

The chain has TRBV6-6 and TRBJ2-7; 9 nucleotides agree with TRBD2. V lost 6 bases and J lost 2; bases outside the gene matches: 5. In germline, CDR1 is MNHNY, CDR2 SVGAGI (reference sequence). The CDR3 extends over 14 amino acids. The DNA of the CDR3 is TGTGCCAGCAGCGCCCGCGGGGGGGCCTACGAGCAGTACTTC. Translation: CASSARGGAYEQYF.

The chain has TRBV5-4 and TRBJ1-1, with D maybe TRBD1 (5 bases). V lost 4 bases to trimming and J lost 3 bases, with 10 bases between them. The V gene's germline CDR1 is SGHNT and CDR2 YYREEE (reference sequence). The CDR3 spans 13 residues. The CDR3 bases are TGTGCCAGCAGCGGAGTGGGGGACACTGAAGCTTTCTTT. Translation: CASSGVGDTEAFF. The complete variable domain, with remaining parts taken from reference TRBV5-4 and TRBJ1-1, reads ETGVTQSPTHLIKTRGQQVTLRCSSQSGHNTVSWYQQALGQGPQFIFQYYREEENGRGNFPPRFSGLQFPNYSSELNVNALELDDSALYLCASSGVGDTEAFFGQGTRLTVV.

This chain uses TRBV5-6 with TRBJ1-1, with TRBD1 as a possible D gene (5 bases). This CDR3 region has 14 residues. Trimming shortened V by 6 bases and J by 0 bases, and 12 bases separated the two germline ends. The germline gives CDR1 SGHDT, CDR2 YYEEEE. CDR3 loop: CASNWGGMNTEAFF. The CDR3 DNA follows: TGTGCCAGCAACTGGGGGGGAATGAACACTGAAGCTTTCTTT.

The chain has TRBV28 and TRBJ1-6, with D possibly being TRBD1 (5 bases). V lost 7 bases and J lost 9, with 19 bases in between. CDR1 and CDR2 from the germline V gene are MDHEN and SYDVKM. This CDR3 has 15 residues. DNA of the CDR3: TGTGCCAGCACCCTTCTCGTAATGGGGGGTTCACCCCTCCACTTT. Amino acid sequence: CASTLLVMGGSPLHF.

This chain connects TRBV5-5 to TRBJ2-2; unclear D gene. V was shortened by 2 bases and J by 5 bases, with 13 bases between the two germline ends. The CDR3 contains 15 residues. Looked up from germline, CDR1 is SGHKS and CDR2 is YYEKEE (reference sequence). CDR3 DNA sequence: TGTGCCAGCAGCTTAGGGAACAGAGATACCGGGGAGCTGTTTTTT. Protein product: CASSLGNRDTGELFF.

The J gene is TRBJ1-1, the V gene TRBV2; 10 positions agree with TRBD1. The CDR3 contains 14 residues. From germline, CDR1 is SNHLY and CDR2 FYNNEI. With V trimmed by 5 bases and J by 5 bases, 5 bases remained unmatched. CDR3 nucleotide sequence: TGTGCCAGCAGTCCCCGGACAGGGGGAACTGAAGCTTTCTTT. It encodes CASSPRTGGTEAFF.

This chain connects TRBV5-8 to TRBJ2-1; TRBD1 or TRBD2 may be the D gene (6 bases each). V dropped 4 bases and J dropped 9 bases, with 23 bases sitting between them. The germline gives CDR1 SGHTS, CDR2 YDEGEE. CDR3 length: 16 amino acids. CDR3 DNA: TGTGCCAGCAGCCTGGGTCCCGGGGGCCGTCCGTTTGAGCAGTTCTTC. Encoded protein: CASSLGPGGRPFEQFF.

The chain uses TRBV10-3 and TRBJ2-7, with D perhaps TRBD1 (5 bases). V was shortened by 3 bases and J by 5 bases, with 17 bases between the two germline ends. The CDR3 is 15 amino acids. Germline-derived CDR1 and CDR2 are ENHRY and SYGVKD. This chain's CDR3 is CAISEKNPGLHEQYF. The CDR3 nucleotides are TGTGCCATCAGTGAAAAAAACCCAGGGCTCCACGAGCAGTACTTC.

In regard to this clone: Without the conserved terminal phenylalanine or tryptophan, this CDR3 likely stems from a read error. No DNA is shown, since the ends of the CDR3 on it are uncertain; the CDR3 is the one TCRdb lists. The V call is TRBV7-8, the J call TRBJ2-7. The CDR3 is 10 residues long, ends included. From germline, CDR1 is SGHVS and CDR2 FQNEAQ. The CDR3 spells CASLGGGGLL.

The V and J genes are TRBV7-8 and TRBJ2-7, with D perhaps assigned TRBD1 or TRBD2 (5 bases each). There are 17 residues in the CDR3. Germline assignment: CDR1 SGHVS and CDR2 FQNEAQ. Trimming left V 8 bases short and J 2 bases short, with 25 bases between. The CDR3 spells CASRRGRGTWSTYEQYF. CDR3 nucleotides: TGTGCCAGCCGCCGGGGTAGGGGAACATGGTCAACCTACGAGCAGTACTTC. Using reference TRBV7-8 and TRBJ2-7 for the parts outside the CDR3, the full variable domain is GAGVSQSPRYKVAKRGQDVALRCDPISGHVSLFWYQQALGQGPEFLTYFQNEAQLDKSGLPSDRFFAERPEGSVSTLKIQRTQQEDSAVYLCASRRGRGTWSTYEQYFGPGTRLTVT.

The chain is built from TRBV18 and TRBJ2-2; D remains ambiguous. Looked up from germline, CDR1 is KGHSH and CDR2 is LQKENI. This CDR3 comprises 15 residues. The germline V and J ends were trimmed by 3 bases and 1 base, with 9 bases remaining between them. The CDR3 reads CASSPPNRNTGELFF. The CDR3 region has the DNA TGTGCCAGCTCACCTCCCAACCGGAACACCGGGGAGCTGTTTTTT.

The chain carries TRBV27 and TRBJ1-1, with a weak D call TRBD1 (5 bases). CDR1 is MNHEY, CDR2 SMNVEV, per germline (reference sequence). This CDR3 region has 17 residues. V lost 2 bases and J lost 1, with 17 bases in between. The CDR3 bases are TGTGCCAGCAGTTTACATGGGGCAGGGAGCCCGAACACTGAAGCTTTCTTT. This translates into CASSLHGAGSPNTEAFF.

The rearrangement links TRBV27 to TRBJ1-5; no clear D. Germline CDR1 reads MNHEY; CDR2 reads SMNVEV (reference sequence). Trimming pared 8 bases from V and 6 bases from J, leaving 11 bases between. CDR3 length: 12 residues. The CDR3 DNA reads as TGTGCCAGCTCGCGGGGAAGTCAGCCCCAGCATTTT. Protein sequence: CASSRGSQPQHF.

This chain uses TRBV11-2 with TRBJ2-5; 14 nucleotides match TRBD2. The CDR3 covers 15 residues. Germline V lookup: CDR1 SGHAT, CDR2 FQNNGV. V shed 1 base, J shed 7 bases, and the junction held 2 bases outside the gene matches. CDR3 in amino acids: CASSLGLAGGRTQYF. As DNA, the CDR3 is TGTGCCAGCAGCTTAGGACTAGCGGGGGGGAGGACCCAGTACTTC.

The rearrangement uses TRBV14 and TRBJ2-7; 7 nucleotides match TRBD1. J lost 8 bases, V lost 1 base, and 5 bases had no gene match. The CDR3 runs 13 residues. Germline-derived CDR1 and CDR2 are SGHDN and FVKESK. In DNA form, the CDR3 reads TGTGCCAGCAGCCAAGGACAGGGAAAGAAGCAGTACTTC. It specifies CASSQGQGKKQYF.

The chain recombines TRBV19 with TRBJ1-2; 8 nucleotides align to TRBD1. V lost 7 bases to trimming and J lost 4 bases; unmatched junction nucleotides: 8. Germline values: CDR1 LNHDA, CDR2 SQIVND (reference sequence). This CDR3 has 14 amino acids. CDR3 bases: TGTGCCAGTAATATGGGCGGACAGGGCTATGGCTACACCTTC. Encoded protein: CASNMGGQGYGYTF. The variable domain in full, completed from reference TRBV19 and TRBJ1-2, reads DGGITQSPKYLFRKEGQNVTLSCEQNLNHDAMYWYRQDPGQGLRLIYYSQIVNDFQKGDIAEGYSVSREKKESFPLTVTSAQKNPTAFYLCASNMGGQGYGYTFGSGTRLTVV.

The V call is TRBV5-6, the J call TRBJ1-2; D might be TRBD1 (6 bases). Germline V lookup: CDR1 SGHDT, CDR2 YYEEEE. Deletions cut 1 base from V and 2 bases from J, with 9 bases between. CDR3 length equals 14 residues. The CDR3 spells CASSLTGFNYGYTF. In nucleotides, the CDR3 is TGTGCCAGCAGCTTGACAGGGTTCAACTATGGCTACACCTTC.

J is TRBJ2-2 and V is TRBV28; no clear D gene. The CDR3 contains 12 residues. V dropped 8 bases and J dropped 4 bases, with 8 bases sitting between them. Per the germline V gene, CDR1 is MDHEN and CDR2 is SYDVKM. CDR3 sequence reads: CASSVTTGELFF. The CDR3 nucleotides read TGTGCCAGCTCAGTGACCACCGGGGAGCTGTTTTTT.

The chain employs TRBV6-1 and TRBJ1-2; D is unclear. The V end was cut by 6 bases, the J end by 4 bases, with 15 bases between. CDR1 MNHNS and CDR2 SASEGT come from the germline V gene. CDR3 length equals 14 residues. CDR3 amino acids: CASRRAILTYGYTF. In DNA, the CDR3 is TGTGCCAGCAGGAGAGCGATCCTCACCTATGGCTACACCTTC.

This clone was seen only a few times. The rearrangement uses TRBV5-4 and TRBJ1-3, with 7 bases that match TRBD1. The germline V gene has CDR1 SGHNT and CDR2 YYREEE (reference sequence). V shed 0 bases and J 2 bases; nucleotides not matched to a gene: 2. CDR3 length equals 15 residues. The CDR3 bases are TGTGCCAGCAGCTTGGGACAGGGAACTGGAAACACCATATATTTT. This translates into CASSLGQGTGNTIYF. Variable domain in full (rest from reference TRBV5-4 and TRBJ1-3): ETGVTQSPTHLIKTRGQQVTLRCSSQSGHNTVSWYQQALGQGPQFIFQYYREEENGRGNFPPRFSGLQFPNYSSELNVNALELDDSALYLCASSLGQGTGNTIYFGEGSWLTVV.

The CDR3, as DNA: TGTGCCAGCAGGCGCGGTGGGGGATCTCAGGCAGAGACCCAGTACTTC. The encoded protein is CASRRGGGSQAETQYF. The chain is built from TRBV25-1 and TRBJ2-5; either TRBD1 or TRBD2 may supply D (5 bases each). The V and J ends lost 6 bases and 4 bases respectively, with 21 bases between them. Germline V gene lookup returns CDR1 MGHDK and CDR2 SYGVNS. The CDR3 contains 16 residues.

The chain combines TRBV6-1 with TRBJ2-1, with D tentatively TRBD2 (5 bases). Trimming shortened V by 8 bases and J by 9 bases, and 20 bases separated the two germline ends. The length of the CDR3 is 14 residues. Looked up from germline, CDR1 is MNHNS and CDR2 is SASEGT. The CDR3 reads CASSPVGKVTEQFF. The CDR3, as DNA: TGTGCCAGCTCTCCCGTCGGGAAGGTGACTGAGCAGTTCTTC.

This clone was picked up a small number of times. This sequence joins TRBV19 and TRBJ2-2, with D hard to call. Germline CDR1 and CDR2: LNHDA and SQIVND (reference sequence). This CDR3 is built from 12 residues. The V and J ends lost 3 bases and 7 bases respectively, with 6 bases between them. CDR3 in amino acids: CASSIPDGELFF. DNA of the CDR3: TGTGCCAGTAGTATCCCGGACGGGGAGCTGTTTTTT.

V and J are TRBV19 and TRBJ2-7; D gene ambiguous. There are 14 residues in the CDR3. Trimming removed 5 bases at V and 3 bases at J, with 14 bases between. The germline V gene has CDR1 LNHDA and CDR2 SQIVND (reference sequence). The CDR3 sequence is CASSSQKLLYEQYF. The CDR3 coding sequence is TGTGCCAGTAGTTCCCAGAAACTTCTCTACGAGCAGTACTTC.